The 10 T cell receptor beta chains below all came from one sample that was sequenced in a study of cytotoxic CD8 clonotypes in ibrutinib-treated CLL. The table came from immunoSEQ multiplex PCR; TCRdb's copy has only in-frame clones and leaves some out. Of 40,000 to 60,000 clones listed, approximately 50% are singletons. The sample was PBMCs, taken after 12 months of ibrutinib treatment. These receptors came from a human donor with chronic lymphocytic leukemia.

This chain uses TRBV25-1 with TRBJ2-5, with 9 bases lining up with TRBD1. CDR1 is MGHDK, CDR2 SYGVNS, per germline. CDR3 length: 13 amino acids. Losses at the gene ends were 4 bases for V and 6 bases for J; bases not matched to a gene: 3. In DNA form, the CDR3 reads TGTGCCAGCAGTGGGACAGGGGTTAAGACCCAGTACTTC. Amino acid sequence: CASSGTGVKTQYF. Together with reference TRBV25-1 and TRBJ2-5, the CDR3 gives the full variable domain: EADIYQTPRYLVIGTGKKITLECSQTMGHDKMYWYQQDPGMELHLIHYSYGVNSTEKGDLSSESTVSRIRTEHFPLTLESARPSHTSQYLCASSGTGVKTQYFGPGTRLLVL.

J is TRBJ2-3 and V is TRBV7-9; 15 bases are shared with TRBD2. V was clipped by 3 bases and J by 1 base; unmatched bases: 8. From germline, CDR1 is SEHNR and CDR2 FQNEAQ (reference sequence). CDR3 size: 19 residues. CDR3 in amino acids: CASSLGLAGGWNGTDTQYF. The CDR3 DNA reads TGTGCCAGCAGCTTGGGACTAGCGGGAGGTTGGAACGGCACAGATACGCAGTATTTT.

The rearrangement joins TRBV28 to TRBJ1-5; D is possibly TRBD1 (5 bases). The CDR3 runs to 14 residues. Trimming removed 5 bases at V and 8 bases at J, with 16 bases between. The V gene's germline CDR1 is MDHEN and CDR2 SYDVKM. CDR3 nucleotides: TGTGCCAGCAGTCCCGGGGGGGGAATAGAGCCCCAGCATTTT. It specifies CASSPGGGIEPQHF. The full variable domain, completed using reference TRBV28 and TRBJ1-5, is DVKVTQSSRYLVKRTGEKVFLECVQDMDHENMFWYRQDPGLGLRLIYFSYDVKMKEKGDIPEGYSVSREKKERFSLILESASTNQTSMYLCASSPGGGIEPQHFGDGTRLSIL.

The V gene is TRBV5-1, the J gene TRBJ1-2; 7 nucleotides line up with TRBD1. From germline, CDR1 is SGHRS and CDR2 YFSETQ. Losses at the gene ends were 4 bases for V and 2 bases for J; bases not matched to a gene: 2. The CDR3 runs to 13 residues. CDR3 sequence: CASSEGANYGYTF. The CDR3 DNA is TGCGCCAGCAGCGAGGGGGCGAACTATGGCTACACCTTC.

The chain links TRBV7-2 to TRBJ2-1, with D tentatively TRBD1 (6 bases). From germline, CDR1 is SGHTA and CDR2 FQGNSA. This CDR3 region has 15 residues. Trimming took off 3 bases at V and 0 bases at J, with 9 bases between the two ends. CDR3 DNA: TGTGCCAGCAGCTTCCAGGGGAGCTCCTACAATGAGCAGTTCTTC. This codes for CASSFQGSSYNEQFF.

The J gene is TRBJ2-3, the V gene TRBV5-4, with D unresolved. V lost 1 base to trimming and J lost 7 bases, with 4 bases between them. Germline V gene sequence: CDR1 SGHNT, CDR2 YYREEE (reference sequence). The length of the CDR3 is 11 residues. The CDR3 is CASSLSYTQYF. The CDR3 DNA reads TGTGCCAGCAGCTTGAGTTATACGCAGTATTTT.

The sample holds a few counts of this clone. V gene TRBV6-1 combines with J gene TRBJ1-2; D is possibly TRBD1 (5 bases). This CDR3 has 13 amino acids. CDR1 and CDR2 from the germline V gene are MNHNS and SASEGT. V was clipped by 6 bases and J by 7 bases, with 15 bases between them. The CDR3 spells CASRTTAFTGYTF. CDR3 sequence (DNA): TGTGCCAGCAGGACGACAGCATTTACTGGCTACACCTTC.

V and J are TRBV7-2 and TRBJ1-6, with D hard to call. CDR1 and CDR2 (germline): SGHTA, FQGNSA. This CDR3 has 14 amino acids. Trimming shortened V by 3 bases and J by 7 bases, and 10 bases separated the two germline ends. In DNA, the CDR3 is TGTGCCAGCAGCTTTGCGGGTATGAATTCACCCCTCCACTTT. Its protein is CASSFAGMNSPLHF.

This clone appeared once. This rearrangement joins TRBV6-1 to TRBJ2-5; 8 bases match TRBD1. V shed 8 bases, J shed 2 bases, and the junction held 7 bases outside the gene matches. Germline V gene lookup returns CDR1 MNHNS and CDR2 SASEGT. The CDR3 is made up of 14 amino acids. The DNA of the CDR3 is TGTGCCAGCCGAGACAGGGGATTACAAGAGACCCAGTACTTC. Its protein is CASRDRGLQETQYF.

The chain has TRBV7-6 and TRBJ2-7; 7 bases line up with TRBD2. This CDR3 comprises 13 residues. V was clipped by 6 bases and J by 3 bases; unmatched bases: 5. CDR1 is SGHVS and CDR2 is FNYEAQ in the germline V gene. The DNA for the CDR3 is TGTGCCAGCAGGCCCGGGGGGTTCTACGAGCAGTACTTC. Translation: CASRPGGFYEQYF.